A selection of T cell receptor beta chains follows, all from one sample in a study of STAT5B mutations in CD4+ large granular lymphocyte leukemia. Repertoires were generated with immunoSEQ multiplex PCR, while TCRdb's copy carries only in-frame clones and drops some. The sample has approximately 25,000 clones; 74% are singletons. The source material was CD4+ T cells from blood buffy coats. Source of these receptors: a human donor in good health. The CDR3 runs from the conserved cysteine through the conserved F or W. Fields, in order: V gene, J gene, D gene, clone size, CDR3 protein, CDR3 DNA. A D gene is named only where the DNA matches it firmly. The size entry is marked missing in some rows and otherwise reads once, few, many or a size class.

TRBV9	TRBJ2-1	TRBD2	.	CASNLGGGNYNEQFF	TGTGCCAGCAATCTTGGCGGGGGGAATTACAATGAGCAGTTCTTC
TRBV15	TRBJ2-5	.	.	CATSRGTVQETQYF	TGTGCCACCAGCAGAGGGACAGTCCAAGAGACCCAGTACTTC
TRBV7-9	TRBJ1-5	.	few	CASSYEGNQPQHF	TGTGCCAGCAGCTACGAAGGGAATCAGCCCCAGCATTTT
TRBV2	TRBJ1-1	TRBD1	.	CASRWDRGMNTEAFF	TGTGCCAGCAGGTGGGACAGGGGCATGAACACTGAAGCTTTCTTT
TRBV10-3	TRBJ2-7	TRBD2	once	CAISEGSGGRWDEQYF	TGTGCCATCAGTGAGGGGTCGGGCGGGAGGTGGGACGAGCAGTACTTC
TRBV7-6	TRBJ1-4	TRBD1	few	CASSLETGFNEKLFF	TGTGCCAGCAGCCTCGAGACAGGGTTTAATGAAAAACTGTTTTTT
TRBV7-3	TRBJ2-7	TRBD1	few	CASSAYRGSYEQYF	TGTGCCAGCAGCGCCTACAGGGGCTCCTACGAGCAGTACTTC
TRBV28	TRBJ1-1	.	.	CASSITLGQSNEAFF	TGTGCCAGCAGTATAACTCTCGGACAGAGTAATGAAGCTTTCTTT
TRBV10-3	TRBJ1-3	.	.	CAISTDSGNTIYF	TGTGCCATCAGTACAGACTCTGGAAACACCATATATTTT
TRBV10-2	TRBJ1-5	.	.	CASRADRSSNQPQHF	TGCGCCAGCAGGGCGGACAGATCTAGCAATCAGCCCCAGCATTTT
TRBV9	TRBJ1-3	.	.	CASSVYSGNTIYF	TGTGCCAGCAGCGTGTACTCTGGAAACACCATATATTTT
TRBV4-1	TRBJ1-5	TRBD1	.	CASSQDRGQEGQPQHF	TGCGCCAGCAGCCAAGATCGTGGACAGGAAGGTCAGCCCCAGCATTTT
TRBV6-5	TRBJ2-2	TRBD1	.	CASRRTGENGELFF	TGTGCCAGCAGGAGGACAGGGGAGAACGGGGAGCTGTTTTTT
TRBV15	TRBJ2-5	TRBD1	.	CATSRDFSGTGGFETQYF	TGTGCCACCAGCAGAGATTTTTCCGGGACAGGGGGCTTTGAGACCCAGTACTTC
TRBV7-9	TRBJ1-1	.	few	CASSKGQEGTEAFF	TGTGCCAGCAGCAAGGGACAAGAAGGGACTGAAGCTTTCTTT
TRBV7-3	TRBJ2-1	TRBD2	.	CASGSGSSSEQFF	TGTGCCTCGGGCAGCGGGAGTTCGAGTGAGCAGTTCTTC
TRBV5-6	TRBJ2-1	TRBD2	.	CASSFSGSAYNEQFF	TGTGCCAGCAGCTTCAGCGGGAGTGCCTACAATGAGCAGTTCTTC
TRBV28	TRBJ2-7	.	.	CASSLSPGAYEQYF	TGTGCCAGCAGTTTGTCACCGGGAGCTTACGAGCAGTACTTC
TRBV9	TRBJ1-4	.	.	CASGRPNEKLFF	TGTGCCAGTGGTAGACCTAATGAAAAACTGTTTTTT
TRBV6-6	TRBJ1-5	.	.	CASSTQYGVQPQHF	TGTGCCAGCAGCACTCAATACGGGGTCCAGCCCCAGCATTTT
TRBV7-9	TRBJ1-6	.	.	CASSLEASSPLHF	TGTGCCAGCAGCTTAGAGGCGAGTTCACCCCTCCACTTT
TRBV2	TRBJ2-1	TRBD2	.	CASSEGLAGANEQFF	TGTGCCAGCAGTGAGGGACTAGCGGGAGCAAATGAGCAGTTCTTC
TRBV18	TRBJ1-6	.	medium-sized	CASSRETGETLHF	TGTGCCAGCTCACGGGAGACGGGGGAAACCCTCCACTTT
TRBV9	TRBJ2-3	.	.	CASSVERGFSRSTDTQYF	TGTGCCAGCAGCGTAGAGAGGGGATTTAGTCGCAGCACAGATACGCAGTATTTT
TRBV15	TRBJ1-6	.	.	CATSREQGLKPLHF	TGTGCCACCAGCAGAGAACAGGGACTTAAACCCCTCCACTTT
TRBV9	TRBJ2-3	.	.	CASSVGGRGTDTQYF	TGTGCCAGCAGCGTAGGGGGGCGGGGCACAGATACGCAGTATTTT
TRBV18	TRBJ1-5	.	.	CASSPEEDPHNQPQHF	TGTGCCAGCTCACCAGAAGAAGACCCGCACAATCAGCCCCAGCATTTT
TRBV7-9	TRBJ2-2	.	.	CASSPLVAAKSGELFF	TGTGCCAGCAGCCCCCTGGTGGCAGCAAAGTCTGGGGAGCTGTTTTTT
TRBV28	TRBJ1-4	.	.	CASSPLVSQLFF	TGTGCCAGCAGTCCCCTTGTCTCTCAACTGTTTTTT
TRBV28	TRBJ2-3	TRBD1	.	CASSPLQAGTVTDTQYF	TGTGCCAGCAGCCCTCTTCAAGCCGGGACAGTCACAGATACGCAGTATTTT
TRBV7-8	TRBJ1-5	.	few	CASSLDRNNQPQHF	TGTGCCAGCAGCTTAGACAGGAACAATCAGCCCCAGCATTTT
TRBV15	TRBJ2-1	.	.	CATSRDGGFPIYNEQFF	TGTGCCACCAGCAGAGATGGTGGGTTCCCGATCTACAATGAGCAGTTCTTC